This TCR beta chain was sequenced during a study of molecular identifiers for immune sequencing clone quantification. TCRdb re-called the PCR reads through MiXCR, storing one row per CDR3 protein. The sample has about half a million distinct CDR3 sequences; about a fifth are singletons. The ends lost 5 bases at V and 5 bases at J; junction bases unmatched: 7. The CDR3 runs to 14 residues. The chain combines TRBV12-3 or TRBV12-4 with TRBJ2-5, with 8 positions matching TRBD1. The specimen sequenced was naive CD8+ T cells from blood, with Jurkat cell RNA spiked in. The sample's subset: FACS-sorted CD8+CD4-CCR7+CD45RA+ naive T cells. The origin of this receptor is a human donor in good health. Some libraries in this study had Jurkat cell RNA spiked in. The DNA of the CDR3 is TGTGCCAGCAGTCGGACAGGGCGGGCTGAGACCCAGTACTTC. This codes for CASSRTGRAETQYF.